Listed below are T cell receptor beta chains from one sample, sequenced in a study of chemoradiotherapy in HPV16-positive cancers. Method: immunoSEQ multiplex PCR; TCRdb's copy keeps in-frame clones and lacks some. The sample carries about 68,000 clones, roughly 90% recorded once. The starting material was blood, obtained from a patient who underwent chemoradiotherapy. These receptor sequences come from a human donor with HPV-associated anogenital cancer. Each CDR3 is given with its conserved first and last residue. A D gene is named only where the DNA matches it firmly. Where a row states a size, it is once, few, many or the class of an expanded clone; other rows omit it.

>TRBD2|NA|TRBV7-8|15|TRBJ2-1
CASSLVSGGAFPQFF
TGTGCCAGCAGCTTAGTAAGCGGGGGGGCCTTCCCCCAGTTCTTC
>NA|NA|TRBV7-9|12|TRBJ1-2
CASSPPDYGYTF
TGTGCCAGCAGCCCCCCTGACTATGGCTACACCTTC
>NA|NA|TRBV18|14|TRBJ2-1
CASSFTGSYNEQFF
TGTGCCAGCTCTTTCACCGGCTCCTACAATGAGCAGTTCTTC
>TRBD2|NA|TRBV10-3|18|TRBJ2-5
CASGSRLAGERHQETQYF
TGTGCCTCCGGAAGTCGGCTAGCGGGAGAAAGGCATCAAGAGACCCAGTACTTC
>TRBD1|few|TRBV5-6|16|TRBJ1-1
CASSAGTGGRNTEAFF
TGTGCCAGCAGCGCCGGGACAGGGGGGAGGAACACTGAAGCTTTCTTT
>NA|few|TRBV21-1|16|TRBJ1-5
CASSKALREGNQPQHF
TGTGCCAGCAGCAAAGCGCTCAGGGAGGGCAATCAGCCCCAGCATTTT
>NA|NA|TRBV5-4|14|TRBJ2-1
CASSFYQQGAEQFF
TGTGCCAGCAGCTTTTACCAACAGGGAGCTGAGCAGTTCTTC
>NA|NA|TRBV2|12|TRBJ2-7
CASSGQLNEQYF
TGTGCCAGCAGTGGACAGCTTAACGAGCAGTACTTC
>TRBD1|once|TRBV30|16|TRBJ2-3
CAWIRGLPFREDTQYF
TGTGCCTGGATTAGGGGGCTACCGTTCCGGGAAGATACGCAGTATTTT
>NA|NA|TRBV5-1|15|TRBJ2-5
CASRSRLGAYETQYF
TGCGCCAGCAGGTCCCGTCTCGGAGCCTATGAGACCCAGTACTTC
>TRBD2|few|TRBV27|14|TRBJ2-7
CASSPGGGGYEQYF
TGTGCCAGCAGCCCCGGTGGCGGGGGCTACGAGCAGTACTTC
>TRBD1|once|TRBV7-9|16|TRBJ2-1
CASSLSDRGLNNEQFF
TGTGCCAGCAGCTTATCGGACAGGGGGCTGAACAATGAGCAGTTCTTC
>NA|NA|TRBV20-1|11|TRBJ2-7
CSARTGYEQYF
TGCAGTGCTAGAACAGGATACGAGCAGTACTTC
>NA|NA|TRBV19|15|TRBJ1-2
CASSQTTGSNYGYTF
TGTGCCAGTAGTCAGACAACAGGGTCAAACTATGGCTACACCTTC
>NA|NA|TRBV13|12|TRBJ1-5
CASSLGQQPQHF
TGTGCCAGCAGCTTAGGCCAGCAGCCCCAGCATTTT
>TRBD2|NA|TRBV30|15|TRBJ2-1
CAWSVEAGGNNEQFF
TGTGCCTGGAGTGTAGAAGCGGGGGGCAACAATGAGCAGTTCTTC
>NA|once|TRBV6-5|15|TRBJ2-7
CASSYSSGDPYEQYF
TGTGCCAGCAGTTACTCGTCGGGGGACCCCTACGAGCAGTACTTC
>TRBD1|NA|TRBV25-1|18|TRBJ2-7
CASSEFFPTGGVSYEQYF
TGTGCCAGCAGTGAATTCTTCCCCACAGGGGGCGTCTCCTACGAGCAGTACTTC
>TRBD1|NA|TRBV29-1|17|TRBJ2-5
CSVVRPGTGSGMKTQYF
TGCAGCGTTGTACGCCCGGGGACAGGGTCGGGGATGAAGACCCAGTACTTC
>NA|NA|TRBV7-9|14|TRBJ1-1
CASSPRALNTEAFF
TGTGCCAGCAGCCCACGGGCGTTAAACACTGAAGCTTTCTTT
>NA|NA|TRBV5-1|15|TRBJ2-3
CASSLGQRSTDTQYF
TGCGCCAGCAGCCTGGGACAACGAAGCACAGATACGCAGTATTTT
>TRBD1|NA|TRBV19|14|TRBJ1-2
CASRRQGDNYGYTF
TGTGCCAGTAGACGACAGGGGGATAACTATGGCTACACCTTC
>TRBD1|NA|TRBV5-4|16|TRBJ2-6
CASSLGQGAGANVLTF
TGTGCCAGCAGCCTCGGGCAGGGGGCTGGGGCCAACGTCCTGACTTTC
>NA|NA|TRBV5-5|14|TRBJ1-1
CASSLVAEFTEAFF
TGTGCCAGCAGCTTGGTGGCAGAGTTCACTGAAGCTTTCTTT
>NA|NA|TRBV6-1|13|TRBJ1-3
CASSEAGGNTIYF
TGTGCCAGCAGTGAAGCCGGGGGGAACACCATATATTTT
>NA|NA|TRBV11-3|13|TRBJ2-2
CASSLDRPGELFF
TGTGCCAGCAGCTTAGATAGGCCCGGGGAGCTGTTTTTT
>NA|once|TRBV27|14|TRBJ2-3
CASSFSPPTDTQYF
TGTGCCAGCAGTTTTAGTCCACCCACAGATACGCAGTATTTT
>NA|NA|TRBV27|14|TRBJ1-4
CASSFGTPNENLFF
TGTGCCAGCAGTTTTGGGACCCCCAATGAAAACCTGTTTTTT
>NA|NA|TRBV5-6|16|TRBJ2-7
CASSLSPDSASYEQYF
TGTGCCAGCAGTCTCAGCCCCGACTCTGCCTCCTACGAGCAGTACTTC
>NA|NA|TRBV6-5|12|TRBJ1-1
CASRGPNTEAFF
TGTGCCAGCAGGGGGCCGAACACTGAAGCTTTCTTT
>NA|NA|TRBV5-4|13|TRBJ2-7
CASSLWGGYEQYF
TGTGCCAGCAGCTTGTGGGGTGGATACGAGCAGTACTTC
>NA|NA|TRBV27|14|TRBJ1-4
CASSSPGLGEKLFF
TGTGCCAGCAGTTCGCCGGGCCTGGGGGAAAAACTGTTTTTT
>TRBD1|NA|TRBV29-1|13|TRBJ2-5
CSVVTGAGETQYF
TGCAGCGTCGTCACAGGGGCGGGAGAGACCCAGTACTTC
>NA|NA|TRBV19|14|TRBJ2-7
CASSITGLPYEQYF
TGTGCCAGTAGTATAACGGGACTCCCTTACGAGCAGTACTTC
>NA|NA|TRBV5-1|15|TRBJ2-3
CASSLSLGSTDTQYF
TGCGCCAGCAGCTTGAGTCTAGGTAGCACAGATACGCAGTATTTT
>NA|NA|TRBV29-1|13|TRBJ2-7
CSVDRGARGEQYF
TGCAGCGTTGACCGGGGGGCTAGGGGCGAGCAGTACTTC
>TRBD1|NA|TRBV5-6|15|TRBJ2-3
CASSVEGAWADTQYF
TGTGCCAGCAGCGTTGAGGGGGCCTGGGCAGATACGCAGTATTTT
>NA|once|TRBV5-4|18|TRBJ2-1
CASSATGIGGQSYNEQFF
TGTGCCAGCAGCGCTACGGGGATCGGCGGACAATCCTACAATGAGCAGTTCTTC
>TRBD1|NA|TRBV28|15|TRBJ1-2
CASSSGQGRIYGYTF
TGTGCCAGCAGTTCTGGACAGGGGAGGATCTATGGCTACACCTTC
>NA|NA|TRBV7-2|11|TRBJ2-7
CASSVTGEQYF
TGTGCCAGCAGCGTCACGGGGGAGCAGTACTTC